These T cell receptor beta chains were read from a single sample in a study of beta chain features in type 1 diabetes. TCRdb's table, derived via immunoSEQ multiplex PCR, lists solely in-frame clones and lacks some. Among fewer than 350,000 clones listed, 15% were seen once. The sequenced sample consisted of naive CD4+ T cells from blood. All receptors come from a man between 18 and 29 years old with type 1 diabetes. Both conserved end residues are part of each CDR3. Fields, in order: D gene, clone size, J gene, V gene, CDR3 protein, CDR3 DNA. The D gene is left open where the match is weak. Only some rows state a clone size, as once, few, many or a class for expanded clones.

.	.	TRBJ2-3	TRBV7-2	CASSPYTTDTQYF	TGTGCCAGCAGCCCATACACCACAGATACGCAGTATTTT
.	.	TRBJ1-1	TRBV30	CAWSATWSTEAFF	TGTGCCTGGAGTGCAACATGGTCCACTGAAGCTTTCTTT
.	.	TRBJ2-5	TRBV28	CASSRGPETQYF	TGTGCCAGCAGCAGGGGCCCGGAGACCCAGTACTTC
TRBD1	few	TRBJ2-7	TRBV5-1	CASSSGGQGYEQYF	TGCGCCAGCAGCTCCGGTGGACAGGGCTACGAGCAGTACTTC
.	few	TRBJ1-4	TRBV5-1	CASSYRGVNEKLFF	TGCGCCAGCAGCTACCGGGGTGTTAATGAAAAACTGTTTTTT
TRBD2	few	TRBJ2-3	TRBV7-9	CASSFGTSGRTDTQYF	TGTGCCAGCAGCTTCGGGACTAGCGGGCGCACAGATACGCAGTATTTT
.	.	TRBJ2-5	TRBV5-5	CASSYSGVGLETQYF	TGTGCCAGCAGCTACTCAGGGGTTGGGTTAGAGACCCAGTACTTC
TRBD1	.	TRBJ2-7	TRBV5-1	CASSLDRGPYEQYF	TGCGCCAGCAGCTTGGACAGGGGCCCCTACGAGCAGTACTTC
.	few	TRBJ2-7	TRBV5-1	CASSQSYEQYF	TGCGCCAGCAGCCAATCCTACGAGCAGTACTTC
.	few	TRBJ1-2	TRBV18	CASSLLREYGYTF	TGTGCCAGCTCACTTCTTCGGGAATATGGCTACACCTTC
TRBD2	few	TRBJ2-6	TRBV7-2	CASSEAGAAGANVLTF	TGTGCCAGCAGCGAAGCGGGGGCTGCTGGGGCCAACGTCCTGACTTTC
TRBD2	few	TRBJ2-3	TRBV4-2	CASSLTHRGGVTDTQYF	TGTGCCAGCAGCCTTACCCATCGGGGGGGGGTAACAGATACGCAGTATTTT
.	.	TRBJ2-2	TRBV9	CASSVEAVTGELFF	TGTGCCAGCAGCGTAGAGGCGGTCACCGGGGAGCTGTTTTTT
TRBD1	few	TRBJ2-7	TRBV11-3	CASSLDRGHDEQYF	TGTGCCAGCAGCTTGGACAGGGGGCACGACGAGCAGTACTTC
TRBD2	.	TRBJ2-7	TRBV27	CASRVAGGPMYEQYF	TGTGCCAGCAGAGTAGCGGGAGGGCCTATGTACGAGCAGTACTTC
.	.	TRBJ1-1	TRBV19	CASRNRVIMNTEAFF	TGTGCCAGTAGGAACAGGGTTATCATGAACACTGAAGCTTTCTTT
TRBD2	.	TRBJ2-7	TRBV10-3	CAASGRTPSEQYF	TGTGCCGCTAGCGGGAGGACCCCCAGCGAGCAGTACTTC
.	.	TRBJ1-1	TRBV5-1	CASSYGLALSNTEAFF	TGCGCCAGCAGCTACGGACTGGCGCTTTCGAACACTGAAGCTTTCTTT
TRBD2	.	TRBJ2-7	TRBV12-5	CASGFGGSGHEQYF	TGTGCTAGTGGTTTTGGCGGGAGTGGGCACGAGCAGTACTTC
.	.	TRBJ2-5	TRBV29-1	CSVGQPQETQYF	TGCAGCGTCGGACAGCCCCAAGAGACCCAGTACTTC
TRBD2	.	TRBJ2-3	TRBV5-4	CASSPLTSGRRTDTQYF	TGTGCCAGCAGCCCCTTGACTAGCGGGAGGCGCACAGATACGCAGTATTTT
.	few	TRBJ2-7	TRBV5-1	CASSRPEGHYEQYF	TGCGCCAGCAGCAGACCAGAGGGACACTACGAGCAGTACTTC
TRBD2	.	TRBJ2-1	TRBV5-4	CASNPGLAGFYEQFF	TGTGCCAGCAACCCGGGACTAGCAGGGTTTTACGAGCAGTTCTTC
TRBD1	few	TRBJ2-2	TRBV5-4	CASMPGQITGELFF	TGTGCCAGCATGCCGGGACAGATCACCGGGGAGCTGTTTTTT
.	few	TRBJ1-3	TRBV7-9	CASFYTNSGNTIYF	TGTGCCAGCTTTTATACAAACTCTGGAAACACCATATATTTT
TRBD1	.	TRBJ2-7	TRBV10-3	CAATGGSSYEQYF	TGTGCCGCGACAGGGGGCTCATCCTACGAGCAGTACTTC
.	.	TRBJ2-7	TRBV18	CASSPPAGTYEQYF	TGTGCCAGCTCACCACCAGCGGGCACCTACGAGCAGTACTTC
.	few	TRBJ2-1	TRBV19	CASSIFGGPNSESEQFF	TGTGCCAGTAGTATTTTTGGCGGCCCCAATTCGGAGAGTGAGCAGTTCTTC
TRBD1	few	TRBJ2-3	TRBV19	CASSTWTGGSADTQYF	TGTGCCAGTAGTACCTGGACAGGGGGGAGTGCAGATACGCAGTATTTT
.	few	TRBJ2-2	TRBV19	CASQRREDPGELFF	TGTGCCAGTCAGCGCAGGGAGGACCCCGGGGAGCTGTTTTTT
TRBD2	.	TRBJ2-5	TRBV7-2	CASTLGGVKETQYF	TGTGCCAGTACGCTGGGAGGGGTGAAGGAGACCCAGTACTTC
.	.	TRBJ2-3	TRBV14	CASRGAYTDTQYF	TGTGCCAGTCGGGGGGCCTACACAGATACGCAGTATTTT
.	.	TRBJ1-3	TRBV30	CAWRLTGTGNTIYF	TGTGCCTGGAGACTAACAGGGACGGGAAACACCATATATTTT
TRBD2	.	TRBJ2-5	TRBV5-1	CASRGTSGGLYQETQYF	TGCGCCAGCAGAGGGACTAGCGGGGGGTTGTACCAAGAGACCCAGTACTTC
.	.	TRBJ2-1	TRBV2	CASSGDEGIGEQFF	TGTGCCAGCAGTGGTGACGAGGGCATAGGTGAGCAGTTCTTC
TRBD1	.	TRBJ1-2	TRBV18	CASSPGTGGYYGYTF	TGTGCCAGCTCACCGGGGACAGGGGGCTACTATGGCTACACCTTC
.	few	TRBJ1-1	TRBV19	CATERGSNTEAFF	TGTGCCACTGAGAGAGGGTCGAACACTGAAGCTTTCTTT
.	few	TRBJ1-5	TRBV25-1	CASSDGQGSNQPQHF	TGTGCCAGCAGTGACGGTCAGGGTAGCAATCAGCCCCAGCATTTT
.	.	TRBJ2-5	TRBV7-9	CASSLTTLEETQYF	TGTGCCAGCAGCTTAACAACGCTTGAAGAGACCCAGTACTTC
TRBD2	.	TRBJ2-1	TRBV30	CACHLAGETYNEQFF	TGTGCCTGTCATCTAGCGGGAGAAACCTACAATGAGCAGTTCTTC
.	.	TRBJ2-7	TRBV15	CATSRDRYEQYF	TGTGCCACCAGCAGAGACCGCTACGAGCAGTACTTC
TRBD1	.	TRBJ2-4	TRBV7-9	CASSLDRASWEAKNIQYF	TGTGCCAGCAGCCTCGACAGGGCTTCTTGGGAAGCCAAAAACATTCAGTACTTC
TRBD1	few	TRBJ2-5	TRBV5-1	CASSSSGTGLQTQYF	TGCGCCAGCAGCTCCTCCGGGACAGGGCTTCAGACCCAGTACTTC
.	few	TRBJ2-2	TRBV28	CASSPPVLGPGELFF	TGTGCCAGCAGTCCCCCTGTTTTGGGGCCCGGGGAGCTGTTTTTT
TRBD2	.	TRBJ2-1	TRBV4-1	CASSQVRRLQIAGGLNEQFF	TGCGCCAGCAGCCAAGTCCGACGCTTACAAATAGCGGGGGGGCTAAATGAGCAGTTCTTC
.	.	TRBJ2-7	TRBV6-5	CASSYSYSSYEQYF	TGTGCCAGCAGTTACTCTTACAGCTCCTACGAGCAGTACTTC
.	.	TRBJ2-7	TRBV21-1	CASSKHRTGNREQYF	TGTGCCAGCAGCAAACATAGGACGGGGAACCGCGAGCAGTACTTC
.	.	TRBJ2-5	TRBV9	CASSARTEARETQYF	TGTGCCAGCAGCGCAAGGACGGAGGCTCGGGAGACCCAGTACTTC
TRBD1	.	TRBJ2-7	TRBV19	CASSPRRGQGVYEQYF	TGTGCCAGTAGCCCCCGGAGGGGACAGGGTGTCTACGAGCAGTACTTC
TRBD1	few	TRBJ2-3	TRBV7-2	CASSPGTGNLNTQYF	TGTGCCAGCAGCCCCGGGACAGGGAATCTAAATACGCAGTATTTT
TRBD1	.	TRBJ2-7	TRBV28	CASANPGQGKKQYF	TGTGCCAGCGCTAATCCGGGACAGGGGAAGAAGCAGTACTTC
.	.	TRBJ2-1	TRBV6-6	CASRGTGEQFF	TGTGCCAGCCGGGGAACAGGGGAGCAGTTCTTC
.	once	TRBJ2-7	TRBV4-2	CASSQDRGGEPYEQYF	TGTGCCAGCAGCCAAGATCGGGGCGGGGAACCTTACGAGCAGTACTTC
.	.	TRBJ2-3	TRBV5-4	CASSFRGADTQYF	TGTGCCAGCAGCTTCAGGGGGGCAGATACGCAGTATTTT
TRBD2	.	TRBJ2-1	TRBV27	CASSSPGLGYNEQFF	TGTGCCAGCAGTTCTCCGGGACTAGGCTACAATGAGCAGTTCTTC
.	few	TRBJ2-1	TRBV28	CASSATRNEQFF	TGTGCCAGCAGTGCCACCAGGAATGAGCAGTTCTTC
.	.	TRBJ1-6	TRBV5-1	CASGWGVDNSPLHF	TGCGCCAGCGGGTGGGGAGTCGATAATTCACCCCTCCACTTT